The entry below gives a single T cell receptor beta chain sequence along with its context. What it binds is unknown. This specimen comes from a study of shared clonotypes between healthy human individuals. Whole-study context: Per donor, CD8 memory used one plate, CD8 naive used two, CD4 memory used three and CD4 naive used three.

Every subset's genomic DNA went evenly onto several immunoSEQ plates. The protocol was immunoSEQ multiplex PCR, while the TCRdb copy is restricted to in-frame clones and leaves out a portion. The top ten hold 0.1% to 0.15% of the sample, which has 2 million to 2.5 million clones, almost 96% seen once. The germline V and J ends were trimmed by 3 bases and 14 bases, with 23 bases remaining between them. This CDR3 contains 16 residues. The germline CDR1 and CDR2 sequences are MDHEN and SYDVKM. Whole-study findings and limits: Among donors, clonotype sharing was expected to be affected by sequencing depth. In contrast to clonotypes shared by all four donors, non-shared clonotypes had lower generation probabilities.

The sequence came from a man younger than 35 in good health. What was sequenced was naive CD4+ T cells sorted from blood. The subset: CD45RA+ positively selected. The rearrangement uses TRBV28 and TRBJ1-6, with unresolved D. The CDR3 sequence: CASSLMEPTAAGTLHF. DNA for the CDR3: TGTGCCAGCAGTTTGATGGAACCCACGGCAGCGGGCACCCTCCACTTT. The entire variable domain, with the rest obtained from reference TRBV28 and TRBJ1-6, is as follows: DVKVTQSSRYLVKRTGEKVFLECVQDMDHENMFWYRQDPGLGLRLIYFSYDVKMKEKGDIPEGYSVSREKKERFSLILESASTNQTSMYLCASSLMEPTAAGTLHFGNGTRLTVT.